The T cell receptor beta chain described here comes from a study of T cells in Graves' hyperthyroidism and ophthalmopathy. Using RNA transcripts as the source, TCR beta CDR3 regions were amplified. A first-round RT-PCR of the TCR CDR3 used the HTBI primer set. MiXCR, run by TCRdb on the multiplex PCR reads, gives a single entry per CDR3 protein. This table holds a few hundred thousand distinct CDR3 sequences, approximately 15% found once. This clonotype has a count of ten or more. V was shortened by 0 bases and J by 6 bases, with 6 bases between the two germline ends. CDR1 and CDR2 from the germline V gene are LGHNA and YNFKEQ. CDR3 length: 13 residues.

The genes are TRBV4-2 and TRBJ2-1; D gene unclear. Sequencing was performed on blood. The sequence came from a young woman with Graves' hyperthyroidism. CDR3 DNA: TGTGCCAGCAGCCAAGAGTCGGGCAATGAGCAGTTCTTC. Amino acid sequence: CASSQESGNEQFF.